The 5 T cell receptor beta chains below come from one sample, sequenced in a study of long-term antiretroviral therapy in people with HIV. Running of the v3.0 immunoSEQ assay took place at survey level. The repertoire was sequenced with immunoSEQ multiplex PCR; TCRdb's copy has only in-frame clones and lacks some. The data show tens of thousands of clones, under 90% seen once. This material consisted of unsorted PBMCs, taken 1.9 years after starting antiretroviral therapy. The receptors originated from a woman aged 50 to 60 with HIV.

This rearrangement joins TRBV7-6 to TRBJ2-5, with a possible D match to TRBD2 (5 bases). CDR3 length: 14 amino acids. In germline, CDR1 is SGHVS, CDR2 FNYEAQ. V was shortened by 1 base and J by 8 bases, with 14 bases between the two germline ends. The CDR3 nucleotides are TGTGCCAGCAGCTTAGAAGGCCAAGAGGGAACCCAGTACTTC. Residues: CASSLEGQEGTQYF. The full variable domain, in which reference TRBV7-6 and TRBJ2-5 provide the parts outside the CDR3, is GAGVSQSPRYKVTKRGQDVALRCDPISGHVSLYWYRQALGQGPEFLTYFNYEAQQDKSGLPNDRFSAERPEGSISTLTIQRTEQRDSAMYRCASSLEGQEGTQYFGPGTRLLVL.

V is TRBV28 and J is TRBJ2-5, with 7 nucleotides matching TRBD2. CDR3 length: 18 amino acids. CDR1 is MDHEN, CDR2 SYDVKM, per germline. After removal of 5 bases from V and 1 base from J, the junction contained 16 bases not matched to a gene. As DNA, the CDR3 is TGTGCCAGCAGTAGGGGCGGTTGGGGAGGGCCCGCCCAAGAGACCCAGTACTTC. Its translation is CASSRGGWGGPAQETQYF.

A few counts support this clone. CDR3 DNA: TGTGCCAGCAGCTTAGCGTTCGGTGCCTACGAGCAGTACTTC. It encodes CASSLAFGAYEQYF. The chain combines TRBV7-9 with TRBJ2-7; D ambiguous. The CDR3 consists of 14 residues. Germline-derived CDR1 and CDR2 are SEHNR and FQNEAQ (reference sequence). Trimming left V 0 bases short and J 2 bases short, with 8 bases between.

The CDR3 bases are TGTGCCAGCAGCTCTATCGGATCGGTCCTTAACTATGGCTACACCTTC. This gives the protein CASSSIGSVLNYGYTF. V is TRBV5-4 and J is TRBJ1-2; the D is unclear. The V and J ends lost 3 bases and 1 base respectively, with 16 bases between them. The CDR3 contains 16 residues. Germline loops: CDR1 SGHNT, CDR2 YYREEE (reference sequence). The complete variable domain, with remaining parts taken from reference TRBV5-4 and TRBJ1-2, reads ETGVTQSPTHLIKTRGQQVTLRCSSQSGHNTVSWYQQALGQGPQFIFQYYREEENGRGNFPPRFSGLQFPNYSSELNVNALELDDSALYLCASSSIGSVLNYGYTFGSGTRLTVV.

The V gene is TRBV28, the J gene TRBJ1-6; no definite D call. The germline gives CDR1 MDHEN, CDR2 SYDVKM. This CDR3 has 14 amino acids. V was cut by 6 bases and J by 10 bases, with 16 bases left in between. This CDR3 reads CASRPGASGSPLHF. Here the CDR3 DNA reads TGTGCCAGCAGACCGGGCGCCTCTGGCTCACCCCTCCACTTT.